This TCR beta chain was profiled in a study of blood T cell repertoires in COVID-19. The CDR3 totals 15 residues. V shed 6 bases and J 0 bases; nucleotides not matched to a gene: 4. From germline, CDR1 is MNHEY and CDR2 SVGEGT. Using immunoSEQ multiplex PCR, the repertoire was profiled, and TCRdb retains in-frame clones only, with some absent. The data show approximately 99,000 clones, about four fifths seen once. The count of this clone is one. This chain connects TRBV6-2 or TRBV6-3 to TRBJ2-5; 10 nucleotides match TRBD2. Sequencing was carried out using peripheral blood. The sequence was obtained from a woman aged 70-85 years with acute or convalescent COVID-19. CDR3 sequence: CASRPSGGNQETQYF. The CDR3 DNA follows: TGTGCCAGCAGGCCTAGCGGGGGAAACCAAGAGACCCAGTACTTC.